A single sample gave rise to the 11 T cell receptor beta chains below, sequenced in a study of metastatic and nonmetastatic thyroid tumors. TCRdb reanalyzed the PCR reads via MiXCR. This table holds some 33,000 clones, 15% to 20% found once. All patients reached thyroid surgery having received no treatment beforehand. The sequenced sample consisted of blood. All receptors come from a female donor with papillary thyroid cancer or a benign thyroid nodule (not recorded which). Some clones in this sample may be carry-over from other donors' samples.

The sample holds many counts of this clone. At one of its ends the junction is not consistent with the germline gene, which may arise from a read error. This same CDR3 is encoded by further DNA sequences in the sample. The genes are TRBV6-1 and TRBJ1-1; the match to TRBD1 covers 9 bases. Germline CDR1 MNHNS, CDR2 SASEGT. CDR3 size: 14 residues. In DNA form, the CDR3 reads TGTGCCAGCAGGTTACAGGGGGCGAACACTGAAGCCTTCTTT. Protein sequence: CASRLQGANTEAFF.

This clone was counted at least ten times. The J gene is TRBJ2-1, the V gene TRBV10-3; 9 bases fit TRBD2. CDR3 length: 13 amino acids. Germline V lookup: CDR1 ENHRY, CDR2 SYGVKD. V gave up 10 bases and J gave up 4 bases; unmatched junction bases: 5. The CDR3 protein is CATEREVYNEQFF. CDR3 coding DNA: TGTGCCACCGAGCGGGAGGTTTACAATGAGCAGTTCTTC.

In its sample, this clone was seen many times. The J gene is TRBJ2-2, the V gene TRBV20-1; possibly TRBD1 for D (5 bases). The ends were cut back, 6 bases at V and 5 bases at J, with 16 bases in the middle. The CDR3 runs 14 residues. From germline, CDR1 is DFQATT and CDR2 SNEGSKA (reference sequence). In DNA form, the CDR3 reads TGCAGTGCGTTAGAAGGGGCGGCTACCGGGGAGCTGTTTTTT. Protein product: CSALEGAATGELFF.

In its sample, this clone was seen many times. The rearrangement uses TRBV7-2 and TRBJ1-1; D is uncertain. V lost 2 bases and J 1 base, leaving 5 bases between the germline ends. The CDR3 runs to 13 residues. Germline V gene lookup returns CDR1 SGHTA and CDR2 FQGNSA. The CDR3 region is CASSLSGNTEAFF. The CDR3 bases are TGTGCCAGCAGCTTATCAGGGAACACTGAAGCTTTCTTT.

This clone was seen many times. The DNA for the CDR3 is TGTGCCAGCAGCTTAGACGGGACAGGGAACGGAAAACTGTTTTTT. Translation: CASSLDGTGNGKLFF. The V gene is TRBV7-2, the J gene TRBJ1-4; 9 bases map to TRBD1. After removal of 1 base from V and 10 bases from J, the junction contained 7 bases not matched to a gene. Germline V gives CDR1 SGHTA, CDR2 FQGNSA. The CDR3 contains 15 residues.

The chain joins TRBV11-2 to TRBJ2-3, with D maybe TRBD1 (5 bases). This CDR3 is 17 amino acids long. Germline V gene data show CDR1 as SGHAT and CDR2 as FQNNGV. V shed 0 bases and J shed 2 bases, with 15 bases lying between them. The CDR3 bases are TGTGCCAGCAGCTTAGATCGGCAGGGAAGGTACACAGATACGCAGTATTTT. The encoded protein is CASSLDRQGRYTDTQYF.

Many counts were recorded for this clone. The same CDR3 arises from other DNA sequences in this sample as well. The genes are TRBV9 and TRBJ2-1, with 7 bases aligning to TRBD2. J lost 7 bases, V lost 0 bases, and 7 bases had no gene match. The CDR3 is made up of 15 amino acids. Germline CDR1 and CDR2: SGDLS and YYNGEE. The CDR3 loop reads CASSVDAGVVNEQFF. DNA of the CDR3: TGTGCCAGCAGCGTAGATGCGGGAGTAGTGAATGAGCAGTTCTTC.

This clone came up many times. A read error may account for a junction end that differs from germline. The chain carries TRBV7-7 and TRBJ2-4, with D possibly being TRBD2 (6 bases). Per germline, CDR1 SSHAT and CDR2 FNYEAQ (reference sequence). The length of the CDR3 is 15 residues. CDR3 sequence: CASSFGGSAKNIQYF. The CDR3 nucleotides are TGTGCTAGCAGCTTCGGAGGGTCGGCCAAAAACATTCAGTACTTC.

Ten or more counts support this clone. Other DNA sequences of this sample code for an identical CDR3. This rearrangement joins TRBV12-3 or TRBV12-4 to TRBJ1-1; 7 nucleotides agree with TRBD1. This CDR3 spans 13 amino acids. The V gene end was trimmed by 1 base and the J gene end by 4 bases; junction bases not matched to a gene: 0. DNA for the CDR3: TGTGCCAGCAGTTTAGACAGGGGCACTGAAGCTTTCTTT. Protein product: CASSLDRGTEAFF.

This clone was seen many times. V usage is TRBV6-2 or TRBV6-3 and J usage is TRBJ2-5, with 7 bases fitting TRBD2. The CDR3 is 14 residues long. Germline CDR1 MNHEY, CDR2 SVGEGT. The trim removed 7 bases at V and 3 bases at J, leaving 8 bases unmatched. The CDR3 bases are TGTGCCAGCACCCTCACCGGGACTAAAGAGACCCAGTACTTC. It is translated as CASTLTGTKETQYF.

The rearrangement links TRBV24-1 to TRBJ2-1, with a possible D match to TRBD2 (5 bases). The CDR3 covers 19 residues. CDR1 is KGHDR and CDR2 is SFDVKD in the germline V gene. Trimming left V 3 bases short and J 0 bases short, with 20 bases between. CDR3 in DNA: TGTGCCACCAGTGATCCCGGGGTTGGCTTCCCACGCTCCTACAATGAGCAGTTCTTC. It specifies CATSDPGVGFPRSYNEQFF.